This TCR beta chain was captured in a study of CD8+ T cells in alopecia areata (dated by TCRdb to the late 2010s). Some background on the complete study: Treated patients were enrolled in an open-label pilot trial of oral tofacitinib at 5 to 10 mg twice daily for moderate-to-severe alopecia areata. Tofacitinib was given for 6 to 18 months, followed by 6 months of follow-up off drug to assess delayed response and recurrence. Scalp clonality was compared among normal scalp (n=4), patchy alopecia areata scalp (n=8), and alopecia totalis/universalis scalp (n=8). In both human patients and the C3H/HeJ mouse model, the study applied high-throughput TCRbeta sequencing to look at T cell clonal expansion in alopecia areata. Scalp tissue and sorted CD4+ and CD8+ peripheral blood T cells from patchy and totalis/universalis alopecia areata patients and from healthy controls were covered by human TCRbeta sequencing. TCRbeta CDR3 regions were amplified by immunoSEQ multiplex PCR with 35 Vbeta forward and 13 Jbeta reverse primers. Patients on tofacitinib were biopsied at baseline and after 4 and 24 weeks of treatment, and several of the patients also had a later scalp biopsy. In treated patients, disease severity was measured using the SALT score, which gives the percentage of scalp surface area affected. RNA was obtained with the PAXgene miRNA kit for fixed scalp, the miRNeasy kit for PBMCs, and the RNeasy kit for mouse skin.

This clone was seen a few times. The antigen this receptor binds is unknown. Base qualities are not recorded, but no much larger clone differs from it by a single base. From the cysteine through the phenylalanine, the CDR3 covers 14 amino acids. Of the read, only the CDR3 DNA is kept; its 42 bases are in frame from base 1. CDR1 is given as MGHDK and CDR2 as SYGVNS, both from the germline V gene. Trimming costs V 2 bases and J 0 bases, and their ends lie 5 bases apart. Library method: the immunoSEQ multiplex PCR assay. To provide template for TCR sequencing, every sample had RNA extracted and reverse transcribed into cDNA. SuperScript III was used for first-strand cDNA synthesis, primed with a 2:1 mix of oligo-dT and random hexamers. A synthetic immune receptor repertoire was used to measure amplification bias, and any remaining bias was corrected computationally. Regarding the original processing steps: Raw reads were preprocessed for error removal, and CDR3 was defined according to IMGT conventions as running from the conserved cysteine to phenylalanine. Clonality was calculated as 1 minus Shannon entropy normalized by log2 of the number of productive unique TCRs. Whether scalp clones were CD4 or CD8 was inferred by matching scalp TCRbeta sequences against CD4 and CD8 repertoires sorted from blood. Here the immuneACCESS table is served through TCRdb, limited to in-frame sequences with V and J called. Missing clones are a known gap in these copies; in checked studies unresolved V genes cover under half, and the rest lacks a known reason. D and trimming come from the DNA, and the V and J calls and clone size come from that table. The sample table holds some 150,000 clones, of which about 51% were seen once. The top ten clonotypes cover approximately 15% of the sample.

Read against the paper, the sample's time point label means: 4 weeks on oral tofacitinib. The treatment or condition label, read with the paper, signifies: oral pan-JAK inhibitor, 5-10 mg twice daily. From alopecia areata patients, peripheral blood was collected along with lesional scalp punch biopsies. PBMCs were isolated by density centrifugation and stained for CD3, CD4 and CD8, after which CD4+ and CD8+ T cells were sorted on a FACSAria. Study-level results and caveats: Scalp clonality and the number of expanded CD8+ clones among the top 100 scalp clones were significantly decreased by tofacitinib. During tofacitinib treatment, many expanded lesional clones stuck around in both scalp and blood, and this persistence may partly explain why relapse happens after treatment is stopped. Unlike mouse skin, where gammadelta T cells dominate, normal human skin contains resident alphabeta T cells that get sequenced too, which complicates analysis of the scalp TCR repertoire. Shared TCR sequences between patients were less evident than in mice, which may be partly attributable to HLA diversity in the patient population. Compared with normal scalp, lesional scalp, particularly in alopecia totalis/universalis, had higher clonality and more expanded CD8+ clones, which suggests antigenic drive. Because the treated cohort was small and had only one nonresponder, larger studies are needed to examine links between baseline CD8+ expansion and response.

The input for sequencing was CD8+ T cells sorted from blood, taken at week 4, from a patient treated with tofacitinib. The chain is encoded by TRBV25-1 joined to TRBJ1-3; the best D guess is TRBD1, with 5 bases matching. This clonotype originated in a human donor with alopecia areata. In nucleotide form, the sequence is TGTGCCAGCAGTGAAGGACACTCTGGAAACACCATATATTTT. Its product reads: CASSEGHSGNTIYF.